The present T cell receptor beta chain was sequenced within a study of control samples from healthy donors and cancer patients (TCRdb year 2020). As for this clone: Its antigen has not been determined. There are no base qualities to consult, and no much larger clone falls within one base.

Libraries came from the immunoSEQ multiplex PCR assay. The immuneACCESS repertoire file appears here via TCRdb, limited to in-frame rearrangements. These files lack a portion of the clones; in checked studies, under half of the deficit traces to unresolved V genes, and the cause of the others is not known. Recorded for this sample are 130,000 or so clones; about 87% of them occurred a single time. The top ten clones comprise around 3% of the sample. Sequenced sample: blood. The TCR sequence derives from a man between 60 and 70 years old in good health.

The CDR3 reads as follows: CASSQGGGGANEQFF. Read as DNA, the sequence is TGTGCCAGCAGCCAAGGGGGCGGGGGGGCGAATGAGCAGTTCTTC. The V and J genes are TRBV4-2 and TRBJ2-1; TRBD2 fits 9 bases in the junction. Including the terminal cysteine and phenylalanine, the CDR3 comprises 15 residues. This entry keeps only the CDR3 DNA: 45 bases, framed from base 1. Here V drops 1 base and J drops 7 bases, and the junction holds 5 bases not matched to any gene. CDR1 and CDR2 are read off the germline V gene as LGHNA and YNFKEQ.